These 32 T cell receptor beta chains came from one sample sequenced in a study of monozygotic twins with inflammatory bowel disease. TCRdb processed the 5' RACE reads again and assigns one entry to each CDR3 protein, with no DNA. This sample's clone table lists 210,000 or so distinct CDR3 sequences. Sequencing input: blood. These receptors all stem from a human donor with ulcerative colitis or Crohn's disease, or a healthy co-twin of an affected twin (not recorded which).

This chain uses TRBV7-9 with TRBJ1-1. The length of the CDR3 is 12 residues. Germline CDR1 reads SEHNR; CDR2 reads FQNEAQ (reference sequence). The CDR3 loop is CASSSRDFEAFF.

This chain's CDR3 is CASSPFGAPNTGELFF. The chain employs TRBV12-3 or TRBV12-4 and TRBJ2-2; the TCRdb call, TRBD1, lacks DNA for checking. This CDR3 region has 16 residues.

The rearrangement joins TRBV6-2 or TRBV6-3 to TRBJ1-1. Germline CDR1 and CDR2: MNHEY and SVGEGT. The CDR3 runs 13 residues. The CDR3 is CASSRRQNTEAFF.

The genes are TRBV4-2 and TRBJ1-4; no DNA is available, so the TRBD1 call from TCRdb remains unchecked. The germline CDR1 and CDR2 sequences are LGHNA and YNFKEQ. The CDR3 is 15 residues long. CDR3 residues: CASSPEGDRGEKLFF.

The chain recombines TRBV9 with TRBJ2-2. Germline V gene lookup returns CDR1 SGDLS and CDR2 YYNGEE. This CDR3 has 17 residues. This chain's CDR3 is CASSPHVGAFSTGELFF.

The CDR3 spells CASSPRENWSTDTQYF. The chain has TRBV18 and TRBJ2-3. CDR3 length equals 16 residues. Per the germline V gene, CDR1 is KGHSH and CDR2 is LQKENI.

CDR3 region: CASSFLTTSGGVDEQFF. The gene calls are TRBV7-6 and TRBJ2-1; there is no DNA to check the TCRdb D call of TRBD2. Germline-derived CDR1 and CDR2 are SGHVS and FNYEAQ. The CDR3 is 17 residues long.

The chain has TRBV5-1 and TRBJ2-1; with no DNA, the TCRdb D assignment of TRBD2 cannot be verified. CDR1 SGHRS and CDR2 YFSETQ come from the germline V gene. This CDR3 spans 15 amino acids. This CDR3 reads CASRAGTLAYNEQFF.

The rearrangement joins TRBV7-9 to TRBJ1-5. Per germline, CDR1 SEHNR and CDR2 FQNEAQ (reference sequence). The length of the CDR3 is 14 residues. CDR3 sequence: CASAGGGVNQPQHF.

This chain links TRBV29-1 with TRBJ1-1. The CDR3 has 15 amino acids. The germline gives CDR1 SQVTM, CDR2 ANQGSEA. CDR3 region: CSAHERGSEGTEAFF.

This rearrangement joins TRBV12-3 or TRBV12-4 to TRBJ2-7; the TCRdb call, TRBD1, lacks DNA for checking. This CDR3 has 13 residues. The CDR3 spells CASSLPPGDEQYF.

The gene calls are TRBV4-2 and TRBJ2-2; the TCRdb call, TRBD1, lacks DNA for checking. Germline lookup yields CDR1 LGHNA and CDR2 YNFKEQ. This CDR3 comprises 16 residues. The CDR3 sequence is CASSQAMQGAPGELFF.

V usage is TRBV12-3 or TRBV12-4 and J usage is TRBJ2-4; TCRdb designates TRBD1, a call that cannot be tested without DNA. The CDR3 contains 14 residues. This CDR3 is CASSFRGAKNIQYF.

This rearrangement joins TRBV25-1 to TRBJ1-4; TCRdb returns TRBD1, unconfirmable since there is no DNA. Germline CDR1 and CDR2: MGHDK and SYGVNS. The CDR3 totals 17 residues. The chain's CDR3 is CASSGAKGTGWGEKLFF.

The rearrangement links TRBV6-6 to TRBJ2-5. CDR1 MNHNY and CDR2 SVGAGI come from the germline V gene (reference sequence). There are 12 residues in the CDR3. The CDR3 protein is CASSYSRETQYF.

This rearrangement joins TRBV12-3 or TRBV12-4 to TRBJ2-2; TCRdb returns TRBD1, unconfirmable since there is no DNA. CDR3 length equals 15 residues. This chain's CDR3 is CASRTPGGLAGELFF.

CDR3 residues: CASSFRTSGGLSSYNEQFF. J is TRBJ2-1 and V is TRBV9; TCRdb selects TRBD2, and the lack of DNA leaves this call unchecked. The CDR3 runs 19 residues. Germline CDR1 reads SGDLS; CDR2 reads YYNGEE.

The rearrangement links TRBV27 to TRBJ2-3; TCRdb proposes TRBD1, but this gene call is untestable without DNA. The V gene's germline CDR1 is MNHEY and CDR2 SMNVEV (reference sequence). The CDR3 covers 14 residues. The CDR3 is CASMEGAGTDTQYF.

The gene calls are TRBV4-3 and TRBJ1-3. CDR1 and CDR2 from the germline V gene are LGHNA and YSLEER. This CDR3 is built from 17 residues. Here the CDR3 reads CASSQDPLDSFGNTIYF.

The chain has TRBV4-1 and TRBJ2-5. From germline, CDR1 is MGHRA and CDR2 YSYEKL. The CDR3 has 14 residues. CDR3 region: CASSPPTAQETQYF.

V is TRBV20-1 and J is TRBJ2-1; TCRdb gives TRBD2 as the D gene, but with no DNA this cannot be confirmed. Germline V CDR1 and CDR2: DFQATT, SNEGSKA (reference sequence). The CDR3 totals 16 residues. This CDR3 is CSASGGGTRKVPSQFF.

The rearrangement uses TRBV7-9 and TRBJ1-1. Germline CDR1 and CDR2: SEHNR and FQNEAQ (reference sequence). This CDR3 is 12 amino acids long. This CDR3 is CAGDDGLAEAFF.

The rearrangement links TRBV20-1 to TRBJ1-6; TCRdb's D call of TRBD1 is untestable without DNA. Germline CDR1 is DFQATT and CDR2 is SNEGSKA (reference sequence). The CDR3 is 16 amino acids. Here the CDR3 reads CSARDRGDRGYSPLHF.

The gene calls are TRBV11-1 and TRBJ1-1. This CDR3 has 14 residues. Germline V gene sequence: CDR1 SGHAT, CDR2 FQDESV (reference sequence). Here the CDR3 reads CASSSISGNTEAFF.

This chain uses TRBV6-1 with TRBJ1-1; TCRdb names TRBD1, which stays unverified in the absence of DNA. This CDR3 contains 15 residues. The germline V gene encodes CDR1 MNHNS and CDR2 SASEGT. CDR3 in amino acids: CASSERGQGGTEAFF.

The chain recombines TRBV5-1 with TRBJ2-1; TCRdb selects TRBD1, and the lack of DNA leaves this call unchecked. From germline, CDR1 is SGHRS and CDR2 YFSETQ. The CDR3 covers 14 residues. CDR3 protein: CASSIPGFGGEQFF. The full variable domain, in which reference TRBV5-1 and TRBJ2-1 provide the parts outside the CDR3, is KAGVTQTPRYLIKTRGQQVTLSCSPISGHRSVSWYQQTPGQGLQFLFEYFSETQRNKGNFPGRFSGRQFSNSRSEMNVSTLELGDSALYLCASSIPGFGGEQFFGPGTRLTVL.

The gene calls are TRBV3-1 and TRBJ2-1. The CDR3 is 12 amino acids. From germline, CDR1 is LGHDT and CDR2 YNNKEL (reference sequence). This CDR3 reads CASSLRGYEQFF.

The CDR3 sequence: CASMRPSGQGVFEQYF. The chain employs TRBV28 and TRBJ2-7; TCRdb returns TRBD1, unconfirmable since there is no DNA. The V gene's germline CDR1 is MDHEN and CDR2 SYDVKM. The CDR3 extends over 16 amino acids. The full variable domain, rest sourced from reference TRBV28 and TRBJ2-7, is DVKVTQSSRYLVKRTGEKVFLECVQDMDHENMFWYRQDPGLGLRLIYFSYDVKMKEKGDIPEGYSVSREKKERFSLILESASTNQTSMYLCASMRPSGQGVFEQYFGPGTRLTVT.

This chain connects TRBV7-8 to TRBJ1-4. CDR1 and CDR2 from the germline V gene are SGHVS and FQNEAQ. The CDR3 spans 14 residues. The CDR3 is CASSTPGPTWGLFF.

The CDR3 spells CASSPRQGASNEQFF. The rearrangement uses TRBV5-5 and TRBJ2-1; TCRdb indicates TRBD1, and absent DNA this call remains unverified. The CDR3 is 15 amino acids. Germline CDR1 is SGHKS and CDR2 is YYEKEE (reference sequence).

CDR3 region: CASSFGGVGIPQPQHF. V and J are TRBV7-9 and TRBJ1-5; TCRdb selects TRBD1, and the lack of DNA leaves this call unchecked. CDR1 is SEHNR and CDR2 is FQNEAQ in the germline V gene (reference sequence). The CDR3 loop spans 16 amino acids.

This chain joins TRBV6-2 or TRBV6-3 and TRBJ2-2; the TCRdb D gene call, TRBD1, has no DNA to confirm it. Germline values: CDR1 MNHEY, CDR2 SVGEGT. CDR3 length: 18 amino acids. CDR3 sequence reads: CASRPFRYSGGRTGELFF.